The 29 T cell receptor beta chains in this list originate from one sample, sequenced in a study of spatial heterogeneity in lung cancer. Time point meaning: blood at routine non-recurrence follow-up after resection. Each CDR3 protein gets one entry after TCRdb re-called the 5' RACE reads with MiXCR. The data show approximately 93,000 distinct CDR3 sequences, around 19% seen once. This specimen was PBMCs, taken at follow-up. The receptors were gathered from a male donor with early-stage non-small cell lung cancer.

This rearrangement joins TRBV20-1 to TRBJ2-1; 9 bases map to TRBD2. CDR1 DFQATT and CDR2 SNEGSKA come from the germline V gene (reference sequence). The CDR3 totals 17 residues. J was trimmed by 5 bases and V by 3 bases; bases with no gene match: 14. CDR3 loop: CSASPWREGFRDNEQFF. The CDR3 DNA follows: TGCAGTGCTAGCCCTTGGCGGGAGGGCTTTCGAGACAATGAGCAGTTCTTC.

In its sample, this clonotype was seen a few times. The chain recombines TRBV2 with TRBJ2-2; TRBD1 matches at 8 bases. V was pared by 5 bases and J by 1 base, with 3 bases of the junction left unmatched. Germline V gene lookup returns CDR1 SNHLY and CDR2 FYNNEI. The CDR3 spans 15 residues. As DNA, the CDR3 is TGTGCCAGCAGTCGGGACAGGCTGAACACCGGGGAGCTGTTTTTT. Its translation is CASSRDRLNTGELFF. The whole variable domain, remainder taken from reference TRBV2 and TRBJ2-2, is EPEVTQTPSHQVTQMGQEVILRCVPISNHLYFYWYRQILGQKVEFLVSFYNNEISEKSEIFDDQFSVERPDGSNFTLKIRSTKLEDSAMYFCASSRDRLNTGELFFGEGSRLTVL.

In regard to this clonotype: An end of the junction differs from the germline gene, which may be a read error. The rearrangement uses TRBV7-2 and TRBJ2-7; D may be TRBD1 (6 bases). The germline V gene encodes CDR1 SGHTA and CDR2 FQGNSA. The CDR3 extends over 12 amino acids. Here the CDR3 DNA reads TGTGCCAGCAGCTATCGTGGGGGCGAGCAGCACTTC. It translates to CASSYRGGEQHF.

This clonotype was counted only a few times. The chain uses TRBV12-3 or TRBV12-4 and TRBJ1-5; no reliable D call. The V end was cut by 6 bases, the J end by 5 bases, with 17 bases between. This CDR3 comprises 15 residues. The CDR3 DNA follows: TGTGCCAGCAGCCTCTCCGGGTCTTTATATCAGCCCCAGCATTTT. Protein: CASSLSGSLYQPQHF.

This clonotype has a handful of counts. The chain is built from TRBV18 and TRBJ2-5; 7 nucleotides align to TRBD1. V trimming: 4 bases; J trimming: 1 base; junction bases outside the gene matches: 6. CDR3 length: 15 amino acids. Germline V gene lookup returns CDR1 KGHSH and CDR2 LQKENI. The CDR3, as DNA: TGTGCCAGCTCACTAAACCGGGACAGCCAAGAGACCCAGTACTTC. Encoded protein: CASSLNRDSQETQYF.

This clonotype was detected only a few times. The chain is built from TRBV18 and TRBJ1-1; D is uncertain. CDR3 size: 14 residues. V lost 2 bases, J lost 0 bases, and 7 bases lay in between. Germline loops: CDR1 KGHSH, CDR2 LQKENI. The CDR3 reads CASSPVQLNTEAFF. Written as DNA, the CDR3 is TGTGCCAGCTCACCAGTACAGCTGAACACTGAAGCTTTCTTT.

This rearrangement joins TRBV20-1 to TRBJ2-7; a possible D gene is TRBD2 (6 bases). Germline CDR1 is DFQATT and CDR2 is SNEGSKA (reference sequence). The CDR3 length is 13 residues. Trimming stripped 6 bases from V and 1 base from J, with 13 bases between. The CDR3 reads CSAKPGGSYEQYF. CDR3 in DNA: TGCAGTGCAAAGCCCGGGGGTTCCTACGAGCAGTACTTC.

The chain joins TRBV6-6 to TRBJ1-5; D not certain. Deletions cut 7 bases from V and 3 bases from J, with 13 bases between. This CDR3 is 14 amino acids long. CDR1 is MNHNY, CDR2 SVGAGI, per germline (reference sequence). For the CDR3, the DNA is TGTGCCAGCACCCCCGATGGGTCCAATCAGCCCCAGCATTTT. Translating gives CASTPDGSNQPQHF.

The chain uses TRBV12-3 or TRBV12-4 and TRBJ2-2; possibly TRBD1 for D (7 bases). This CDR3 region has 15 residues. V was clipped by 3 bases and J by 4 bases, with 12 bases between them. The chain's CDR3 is CASSLEQGGTGELFF. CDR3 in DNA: TGTGCCAGCAGTTTGGAGCAGGGGGGCACCGGGGAGCTGTTTTTT.

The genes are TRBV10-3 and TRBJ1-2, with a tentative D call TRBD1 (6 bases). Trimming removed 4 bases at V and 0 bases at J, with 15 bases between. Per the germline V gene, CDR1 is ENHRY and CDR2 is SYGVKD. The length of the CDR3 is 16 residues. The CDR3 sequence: CAISAGSDRANYGYTF. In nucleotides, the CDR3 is TGTGCCATCAGTGCAGGATCGGACAGAGCTAACTATGGCTACACCTTC.

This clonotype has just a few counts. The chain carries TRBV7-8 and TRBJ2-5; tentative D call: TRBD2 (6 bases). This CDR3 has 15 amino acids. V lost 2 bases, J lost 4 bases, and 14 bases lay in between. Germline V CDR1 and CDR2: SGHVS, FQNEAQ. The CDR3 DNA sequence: TGTGCCAGCAGCTTACGGGAGACCCAAGGAGAGACCCAGTACTTC. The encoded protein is CASSLRETQGETQYF.

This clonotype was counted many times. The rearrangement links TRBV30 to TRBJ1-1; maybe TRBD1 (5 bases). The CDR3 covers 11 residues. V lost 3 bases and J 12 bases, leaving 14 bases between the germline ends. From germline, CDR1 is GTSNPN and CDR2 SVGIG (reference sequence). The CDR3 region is CAWRTGTSTFF. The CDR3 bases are TGTGCCTGGAGAACCGGGACTTCAACTTTCTTT.

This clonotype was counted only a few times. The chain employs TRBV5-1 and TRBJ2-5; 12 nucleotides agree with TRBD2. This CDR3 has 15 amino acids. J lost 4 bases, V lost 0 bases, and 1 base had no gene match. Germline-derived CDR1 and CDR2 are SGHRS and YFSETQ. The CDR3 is CASSLALAGGETQYF. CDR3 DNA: TGCGCCAGCAGCTTGGCACTAGCGGGGGGAGAGACCCAGTACTTC. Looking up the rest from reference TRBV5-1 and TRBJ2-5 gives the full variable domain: KAGVTQTPRYLIKTRGQQVTLSCSPISGHRSVSWYQQTPGQGLQFLFEYFSETQRNKGNFPGRFSGRQFSNSRSEMNVSTLELGDSALYLCASSLALAGGETQYFGPGTRLLVL.

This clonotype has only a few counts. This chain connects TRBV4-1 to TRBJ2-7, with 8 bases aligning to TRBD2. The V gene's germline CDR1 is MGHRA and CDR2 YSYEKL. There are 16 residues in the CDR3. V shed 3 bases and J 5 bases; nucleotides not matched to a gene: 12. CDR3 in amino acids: CASSQERRAGVNEQYF. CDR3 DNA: TGCGCCAGCAGCCAGGAGCGGCGAGCGGGAGTCAACGAGCAGTACTTC.

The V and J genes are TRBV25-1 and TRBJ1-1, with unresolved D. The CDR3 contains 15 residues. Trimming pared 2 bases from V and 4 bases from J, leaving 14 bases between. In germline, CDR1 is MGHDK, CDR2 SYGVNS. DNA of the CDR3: TGTGCCAGCAGTGAAAATAAGGGTATGTTCACTGAAGCTTTCTTT. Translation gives CASSENKGMFTEAFF.

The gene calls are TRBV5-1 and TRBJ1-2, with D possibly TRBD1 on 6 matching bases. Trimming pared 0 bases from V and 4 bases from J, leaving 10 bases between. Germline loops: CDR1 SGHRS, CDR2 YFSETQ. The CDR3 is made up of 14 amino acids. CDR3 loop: CASSLEWTAYGYTF. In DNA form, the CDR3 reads TGCGCCAGCAGCTTGGAGTGGACAGCCTATGGCTACACCTTC.

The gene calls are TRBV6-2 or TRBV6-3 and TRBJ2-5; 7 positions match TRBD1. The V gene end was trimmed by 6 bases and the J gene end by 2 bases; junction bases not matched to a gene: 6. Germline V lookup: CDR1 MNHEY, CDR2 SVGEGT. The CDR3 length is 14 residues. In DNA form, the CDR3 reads TGTGCCAGCAGAAGGACAGGACTTCAAGAGACCCAGTACTTC. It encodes CASRRTGLQETQYF.

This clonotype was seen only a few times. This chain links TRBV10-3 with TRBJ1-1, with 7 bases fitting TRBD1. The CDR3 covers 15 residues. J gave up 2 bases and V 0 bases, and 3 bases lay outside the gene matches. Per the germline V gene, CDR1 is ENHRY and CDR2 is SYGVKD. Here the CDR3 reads CAISESQGTNTEAFF. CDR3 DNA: TGTGCCATCAGTGAGTCACAGGGGACAAACACTGAAGCTTTCTTT.

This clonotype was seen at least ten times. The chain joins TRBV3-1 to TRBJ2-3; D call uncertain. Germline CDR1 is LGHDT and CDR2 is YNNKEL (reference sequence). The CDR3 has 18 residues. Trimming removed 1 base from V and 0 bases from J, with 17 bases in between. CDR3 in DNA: TGTGCCAGCAGCCAAGCCTTCTCTTGGACGGCTAGCACAGATACGCAGTATTTT. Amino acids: CASSQAFSWTASTDTQYF.

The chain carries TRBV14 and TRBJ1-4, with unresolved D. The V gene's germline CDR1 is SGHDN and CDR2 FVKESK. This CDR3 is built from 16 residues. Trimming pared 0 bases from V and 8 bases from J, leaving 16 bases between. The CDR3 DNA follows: TGTGCCAGCAGCCAAGATCTTCCTCAACCCGGGGAAAAACTGTTTTTT. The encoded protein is CASSQDLPQPGEKLFF.

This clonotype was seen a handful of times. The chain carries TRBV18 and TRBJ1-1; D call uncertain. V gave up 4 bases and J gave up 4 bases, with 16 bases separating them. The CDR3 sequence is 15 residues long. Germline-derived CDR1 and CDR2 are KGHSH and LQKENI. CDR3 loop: CASSLSRGGITEAFF. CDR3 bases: TGTGCCAGCTCACTTTCCCGGGGAGGGATCACTGAAGCTTTCTTT.

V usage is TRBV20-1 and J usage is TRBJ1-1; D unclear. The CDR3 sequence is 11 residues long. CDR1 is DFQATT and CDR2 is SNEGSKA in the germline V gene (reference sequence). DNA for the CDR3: TGCAGGGCCGGGGTGAACACTGAAGCTTTCTTT. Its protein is CRAGVNTEAFF.

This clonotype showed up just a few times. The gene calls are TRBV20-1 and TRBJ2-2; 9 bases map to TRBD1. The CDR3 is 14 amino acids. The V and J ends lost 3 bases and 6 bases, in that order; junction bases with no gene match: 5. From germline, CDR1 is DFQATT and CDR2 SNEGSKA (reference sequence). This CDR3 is CSARLGQGSGELFF. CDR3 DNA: TGCAGTGCTAGGTTGGGACAGGGCTCCGGGGAGCTGTTTTTT.

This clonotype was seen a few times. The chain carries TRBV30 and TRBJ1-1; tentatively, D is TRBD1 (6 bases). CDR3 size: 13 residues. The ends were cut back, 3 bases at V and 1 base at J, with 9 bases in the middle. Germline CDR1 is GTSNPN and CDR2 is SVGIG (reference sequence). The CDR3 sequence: CAWSRTANTEAFF. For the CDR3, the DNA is TGTGCCTGGAGCCGGACAGCGAACACTGAAGCTTTCTTT.

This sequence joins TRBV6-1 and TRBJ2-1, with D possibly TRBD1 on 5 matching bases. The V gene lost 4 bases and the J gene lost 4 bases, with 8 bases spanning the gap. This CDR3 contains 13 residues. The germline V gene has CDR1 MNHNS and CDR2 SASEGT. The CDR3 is CASSGQIYNEQFF. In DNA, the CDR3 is TGTGCCAGCAGTGGACAGATATACAATGAGCAGTTCTTC.

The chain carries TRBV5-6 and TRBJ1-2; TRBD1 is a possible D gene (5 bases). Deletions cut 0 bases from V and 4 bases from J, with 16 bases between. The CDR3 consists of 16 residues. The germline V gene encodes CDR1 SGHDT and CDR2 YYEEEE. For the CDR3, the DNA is TGTGCCAGCAGCTTGGAACGGGACCGCGCACTCTATGGCTACACCTTC. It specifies CASSLERDRALYGYTF.

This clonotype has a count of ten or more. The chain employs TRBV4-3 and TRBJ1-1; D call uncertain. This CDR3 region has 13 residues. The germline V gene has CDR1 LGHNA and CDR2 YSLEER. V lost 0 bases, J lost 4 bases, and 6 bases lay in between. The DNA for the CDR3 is TGCGCCAGCAGCCAAGATGAGAGCACTGAAGCTTTCTTT. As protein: CASSQDESTEAFF.

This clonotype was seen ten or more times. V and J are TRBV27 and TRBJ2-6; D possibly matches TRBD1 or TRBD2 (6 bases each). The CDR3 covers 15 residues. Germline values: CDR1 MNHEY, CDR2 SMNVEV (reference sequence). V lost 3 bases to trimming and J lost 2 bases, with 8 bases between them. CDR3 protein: CASSFRGAGANVLTF. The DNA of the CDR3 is TGTGCCAGCAGTTTTAGGGGGGCTGGGGCCAACGTCCTGACTTTC.

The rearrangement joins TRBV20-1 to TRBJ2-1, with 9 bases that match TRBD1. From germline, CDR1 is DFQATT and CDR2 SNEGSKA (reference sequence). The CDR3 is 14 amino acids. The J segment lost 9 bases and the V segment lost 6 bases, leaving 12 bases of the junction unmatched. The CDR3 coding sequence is TGCAGTGCACAAACCACAGGGGGCTATGGTGAGCAGTTCTTC. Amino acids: CSAQTTGGYGEQFF.